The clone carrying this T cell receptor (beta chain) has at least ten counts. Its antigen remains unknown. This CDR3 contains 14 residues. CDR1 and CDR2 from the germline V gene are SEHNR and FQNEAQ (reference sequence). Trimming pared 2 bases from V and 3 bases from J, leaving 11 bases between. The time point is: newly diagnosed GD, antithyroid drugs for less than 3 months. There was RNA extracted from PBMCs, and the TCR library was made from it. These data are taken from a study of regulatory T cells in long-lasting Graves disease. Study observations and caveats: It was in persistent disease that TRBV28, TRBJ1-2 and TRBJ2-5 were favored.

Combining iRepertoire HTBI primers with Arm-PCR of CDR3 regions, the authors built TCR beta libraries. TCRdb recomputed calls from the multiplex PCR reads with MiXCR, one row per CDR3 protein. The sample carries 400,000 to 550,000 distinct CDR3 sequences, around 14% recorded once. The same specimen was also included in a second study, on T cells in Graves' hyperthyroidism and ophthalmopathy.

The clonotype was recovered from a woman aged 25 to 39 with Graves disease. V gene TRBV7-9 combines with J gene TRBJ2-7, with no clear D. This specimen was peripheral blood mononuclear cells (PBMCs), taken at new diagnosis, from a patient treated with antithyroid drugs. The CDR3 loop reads CASSLFGFFYEQYF. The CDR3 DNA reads TGTGCCAGCAGCTTATTTGGCTTTTTCTACGAGCAGTACTTC.